Below are 20 T cell receptor beta chains sequenced from a single sample in a study of T-cell reconstitution after alpha-beta-depleted transplantation in children. Unique molecular identifiers were incorporated during preparation of the TCRbeta library. TCRdb recomputed calls from the PCR reads with MiXCR, one row per CDR3 protein. The sample includes under 850,000 distinct CDR3 sequences, roughly 14% of them seen just once. This specimen was PBMCs, taken before TCRalphabeta/CD19-depleted stem cell transplant. The receptor set was obtained from a girl aged 2 to 10 with congenital amegakaryocytic thrombocytopenia, due to receive a stem cell transplant.

This chain links TRBV20-1 with TRBJ1-1, with a tentative D call TRBD1 (5 bases). This CDR3 is built from 13 residues. From germline, CDR1 is DFQATT and CDR2 SNEGSKA (reference sequence). V lost 2 bases and J 0 bases, leaving 7 bases between the germline ends. CDR3 sequence: CSARRQLNTEAFF. The CDR3 DNA sequence: TGCAGTGCTAGAAGACAGTTGAACACTGAAGCTTTCTTT.

This chain uses TRBV28 with TRBJ1-1; unclear D gene. Germline CDR1 is MDHEN and CDR2 is SYDVKM. This CDR3 has 17 amino acids. Trimming took off 6 bases at V and 0 bases at J, with 20 bases between the two ends. The CDR3 DNA reads as TGTGCCAGCAGCCTATTCCGGGTACTTACGATGAACACTGAAGCTTTCTTT. Translated, it gives CASSLFRVLTMNTEAFF. The whole variable domain, remainder taken from reference TRBV28 and TRBJ1-1, is DVKVTQSSRYLVKRTGEKVFLECVQDMDHENMFWYRQDPGLGLRLIYFSYDVKMKEKGDIPEGYSVSREKKERFSLILESASTNQTSMYLCASSLFRVLTMNTEAFFGQGTRLTVV.

This clonotype was recorded many times. This chain connects TRBV27 to TRBJ2-1; D not resolved. Trimming shortened V by 6 bases and J by 0 bases, and 9 bases separated the two germline ends. Germline V gene lookup returns CDR1 MNHEY and CDR2 SMNVEV (reference sequence). The CDR3 totals 14 residues. The CDR3: CASSTLPSYNEQFF. In nucleotides, the CDR3 is TGTGCCAGCAGCACCCTGCCCTCCTACAATGAGCAGTTCTTC.

The sample holds a few counts of this clonotype. V is TRBV7-9 and J is TRBJ2-5; D call uncertain. The V gene lost 5 bases and the J gene lost 5 bases, with 18 bases spanning the gap. This CDR3 is 15 amino acids long. In germline, CDR1 is SEHNR, CDR2 FQNEAQ (reference sequence). The CDR3 DNA reads TGTGCCAGCAGCACAGCTCCTCGCGGTCTGGAGACCCAGTACTTC. It specifies CASSTAPRGLETQYF.

The gene calls are TRBV6-5 and TRBJ2-1; 10 positions match TRBD2. The ends lost 2 bases at V and 4 bases at J; junction bases unmatched: 11. The CDR3 runs to 18 residues. The V gene's germline CDR1 is MNHEY and CDR2 SVGAGI. This chain's CDR3 is CASSYGTSALSSYNEQFF. Written as DNA, the CDR3 is TGTGCCAGCAGTTACGGGACTAGCGCGCTTAGTTCTTACAATGAGCAGTTCTTC.

As concerns this clonotype: Given the absence of the conserved phenylalanine or tryptophan at the CDR3 end, a read error is likely. The genes are TRBV7-6 and TRBJ2-2; D gene uncertain. The germline V gene encodes CDR1 SGHVS and CDR2 FNYEAQ. The CDR3 is made up of 13 amino acids. Trimming removed 3 bases from V and 2 bases from J, with 4 bases in between. The CDR3 loop is CASSFSNTGELFS. CDR3 bases: TGTGCCAGCAGCTTTAGTAACACCGGGGAGCTGTTTTCT.

This clonotype was observed many times. The chain links TRBV7-9 to TRBJ2-1, with D possibly being TRBD1 (6 bases). CDR1 and CDR2 from the germline V gene are SEHNR and FQNEAQ (reference sequence). The CDR3 runs to 16 residues. Trimming took 3 bases from V and 5 from J, leaving 17 bases between them. CDR3 nucleotides: TGTGCCAGCAGCTTTAATGCACAGGGTCTGAACAATGAGCAGTTCTTC. Translating it yields CASSFNAQGLNNEQFF.

A remark on this clonotype: This may come from a read error, since a much larger clone is one base off. V and J are TRBV5-5 and TRBJ1-5, with 8 positions matching TRBD1. The CDR3 loop spans 15 amino acids. J was trimmed by 7 bases and V by 10 bases; bases with no gene match: 16. CDR1 and CDR2 from the germline V gene are SGHKS and YYEKEE (reference sequence). This CDR3 is CACGLIPGGGQPQHF. CDR3 coding DNA: TGTGCCTGCGGTTTAATACCAGGGGGCGGACAGCCCCAGCATTTT.

At least ten counts were recorded for this clonotype. The rearrangement uses TRBV7-2 and TRBJ2-7, with D unresolved. Germline CDR1 reads SGHTA; CDR2 reads FQGNSA. CDR3 size: 13 residues. With 3 bases removed from V and 1 base from J, the gap between germline ends came to 7 bases. The CDR3 loop reads CASSFLLSYEQYF. In DNA form, the CDR3 reads TGTGCCAGCAGCTTCCTACTATCCTACGAGCAGTACTTC.

This clonotype was seen ten or more times. The V gene is TRBV7-3, the J gene TRBJ2-2; D gene unclear. CDR1 and CDR2 from the germline V gene are SGHTA and FQGTGA. The ends were cut back, 4 bases at V and 0 bases at J, with 6 bases in the middle. The CDR3 has 14 residues. In DNA form, the CDR3 reads TGTGCCAGCAGCTCCGGACCGAACACCGGGGAGCTGTTTTTT. It specifies CASSSGPNTGELFF.

There are many counts of this clonotype. V and J are TRBV20-1 and TRBJ2-3; D not certain. V was shortened by 6 bases and J by 1 base, with 11 bases between the two germline ends. The germline CDR1 and CDR2 sequences are DFQATT and SNEGSKA (reference sequence). The CDR3 is 13 residues long. Here the CDR3 reads CSATIGRTDTQYF. Written as DNA, the CDR3 is TGCAGTGCAACCATTGGCCGCACAGATACGCAGTATTTT.

This clonotype was seen many times. The rearrangement links TRBV29-1 to TRBJ1-5; D call uncertain. The CDR3 loop spans 12 amino acids. Deletions cut 7 bases from V and 4 bases from J, with 11 bases between. CDR1 SQVTM and CDR2 ANQGSEA come from the germline V gene. CDR3 sequence reads: CSAPTGNQPQHF. In nucleotides, the CDR3 is TGCAGCGCCCCCACGGGGAATCAGCCCCAGCATTTT.

This clonotype was found a few times. V gene TRBV14 combines with J gene TRBJ2-7, with D perhaps matching TRBD1 (5 bases). CDR1 SGHDN and CDR2 FVKESK come from the germline V gene. This CDR3 is built from 14 residues. V was shortened by 4 bases and J by 3 bases, with 13 bases between the two germline ends. The CDR3 here is CASSRTLDSYEQYF. As DNA, the CDR3 is TGTGCCAGCAGCCGAACCTTAGACAGCTACGAGCAGTACTTC.

The gene calls are TRBV4-1 and TRBJ2-7, with 12 bases matching TRBD2. The CDR3 contains 16 residues. V trimming: 1 base; J trimming: 2 bases; junction bases outside the gene matches: 3. Germline V gene data show CDR1 as MGHRA and CDR2 as YSYEKL. The CDR3, as DNA: TGCGCCAGCAGCCAAGGCGGACTAGCGGGAACCTACGAGCAGTACTTC. This encodes CASSQGGLAGTYEQYF.

The chain uses TRBV11-1 and TRBJ2-7, with 7 bases lining up with TRBD2. With V trimmed by 5 bases and J by 3 bases, 22 bases remained unmatched. Germline V gives CDR1 SGHAT, CDR2 FQDESV (reference sequence). The CDR3 spans 19 residues. The CDR3: CASSGGARAGVNPLYEQYF. The CDR3 DNA reads as TGTGCCAGCAGCGGAGGGGCCAGGGCGGGAGTTAATCCTCTCTACGAGCAGTACTTC.

J is TRBJ2-5 and V is TRBV5-6; unclear D gene. The CDR3 covers 15 residues. With 0 bases removed from V and 2 bases from J, the gap between germline ends came to 11 bases. CDR1 and CDR2 from the germline V gene are SGHDT and YYEEEE. This CDR3 reads CASSLAGLGQETQYF. The CDR3 coding sequence is TGTGCCAGCAGCTTGGCCGGGCTGGGTCAAGAGACCCAGTACTTC.

This clonotype came up a few times. The chain combines TRBV4-2 with TRBJ2-3; D uncertain. CDR1 is LGHNA and CDR2 is YNFKEQ in the germline V gene. CDR3 size: 15 residues. V lost 1 base to trimming and J lost 4 bases, with 12 bases between them. CDR3 nucleotides: TGTGCCAGCAGCCAAGCTAGTTGGGTTTCAGATACGCAGTATTTT. Its protein product is CASSQASWVSDTQYF.

This clonotype was observed many times. This rearrangement joins TRBV5-1 to TRBJ2-1, with TRBD2 identical over 8 bases. With V trimmed by 0 bases and J by 5 bases, 4 bases remained unmatched. Per germline, CDR1 SGHRS and CDR2 YFSETQ. This CDR3 region has 15 residues. CDR3 DNA sequence: TGCGCCAGCAGCTTGGGGTCGGGGGGGAACAATGAGCAGTTCTTC. Its translation is CASSLGSGGNNEQFF.

The rearrangement joins TRBV11-2 to TRBJ1-2; 7 positions agree with TRBD1. After removal of 4 bases from V and 8 bases from J, the junction contained 10 bases not matched to a gene. Per the germline V gene, CDR1 is SGHAT and CDR2 is FQNNGV. The CDR3 runs 14 residues. The CDR3 sequence is CASSYTGALVGYTF. The CDR3, as DNA: TGTGCCAGCAGCTATACAGGGGCTCTAGTCGGCTACACCTTC.

The chain has TRBV7-3 and TRBJ2-1, with 9 bases aligning to TRBD1. The CDR3 runs 17 residues. Trimming cost V 2 bases and J 5 bases; bases outside gene matches: 10. CDR1 is SGHTA and CDR2 is FQGTGA in the germline V gene. Here the CDR3 DNA reads TGTGCCAGCAGCTTAGGCCCCCCGGGACAGGGCCACAATGAGCAGTTCTTC. This translates into CASSLGPPGQGHNEQFF.